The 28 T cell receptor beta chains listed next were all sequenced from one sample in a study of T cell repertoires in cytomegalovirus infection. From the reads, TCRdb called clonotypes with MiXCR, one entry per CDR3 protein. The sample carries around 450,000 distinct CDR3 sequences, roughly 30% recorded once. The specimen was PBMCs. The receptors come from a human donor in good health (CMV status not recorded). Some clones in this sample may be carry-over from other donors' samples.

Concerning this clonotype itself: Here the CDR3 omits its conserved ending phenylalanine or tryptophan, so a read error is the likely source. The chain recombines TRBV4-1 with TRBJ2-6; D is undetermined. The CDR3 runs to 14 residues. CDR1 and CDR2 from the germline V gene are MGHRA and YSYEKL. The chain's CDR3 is CAISQGSGANVLTL. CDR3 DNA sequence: TGCGCCATCAGCCAAGGGTCTGGGGCCAACGTCCTGACTTTA.

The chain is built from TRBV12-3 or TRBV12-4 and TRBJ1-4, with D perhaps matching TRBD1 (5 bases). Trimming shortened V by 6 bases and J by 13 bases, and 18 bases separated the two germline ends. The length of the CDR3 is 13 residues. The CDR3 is CASSLRGGERLFF. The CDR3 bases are TGTGCCAGCAGCCTCCGAGGAGGGGAGAGACTGTTTTTT.

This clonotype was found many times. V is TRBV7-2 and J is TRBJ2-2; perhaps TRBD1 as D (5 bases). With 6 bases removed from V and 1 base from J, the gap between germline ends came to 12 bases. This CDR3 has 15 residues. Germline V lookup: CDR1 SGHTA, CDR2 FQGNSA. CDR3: CASSYNDRNTGELFF. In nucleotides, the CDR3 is TGTGCCAGCAGTTATAATGACAGGAACACCGGGGAGCTGTTTTTT.

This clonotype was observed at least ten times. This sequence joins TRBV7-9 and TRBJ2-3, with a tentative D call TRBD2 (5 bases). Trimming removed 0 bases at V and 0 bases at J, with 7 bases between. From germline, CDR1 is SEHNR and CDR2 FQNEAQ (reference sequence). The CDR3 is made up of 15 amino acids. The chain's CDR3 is CASSLASGSTDTQYF. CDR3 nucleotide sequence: TGTGCCAGCAGCTTAGCGTCGGGGAGCACAGATACGCAGTATTTT.

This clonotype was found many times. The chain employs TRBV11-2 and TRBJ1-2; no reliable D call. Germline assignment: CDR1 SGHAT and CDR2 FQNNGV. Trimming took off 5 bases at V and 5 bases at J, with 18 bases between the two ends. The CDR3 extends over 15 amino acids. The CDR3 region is CASSLGSGTDYGYTF. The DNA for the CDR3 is TGTGCCAGCAGCCTGGGGTCGGGAACCGATTATGGCTACACCTTC.

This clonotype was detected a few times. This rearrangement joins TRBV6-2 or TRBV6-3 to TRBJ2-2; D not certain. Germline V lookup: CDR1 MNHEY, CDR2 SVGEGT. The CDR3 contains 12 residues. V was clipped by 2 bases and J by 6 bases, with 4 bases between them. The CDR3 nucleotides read TGTGCCAGCAGTTACGTTGCCGGGGAGCTGTTTTTT. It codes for CASSYVAGELFF.

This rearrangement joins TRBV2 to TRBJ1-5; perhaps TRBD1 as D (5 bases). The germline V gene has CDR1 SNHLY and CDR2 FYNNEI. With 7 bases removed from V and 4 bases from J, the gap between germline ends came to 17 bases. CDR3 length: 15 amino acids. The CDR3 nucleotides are TGTGCCAGCAAGAACGGACCGGGGGAGAATCAGCCCCAGCATTTT. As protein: CASKNGPGENQPQHF.

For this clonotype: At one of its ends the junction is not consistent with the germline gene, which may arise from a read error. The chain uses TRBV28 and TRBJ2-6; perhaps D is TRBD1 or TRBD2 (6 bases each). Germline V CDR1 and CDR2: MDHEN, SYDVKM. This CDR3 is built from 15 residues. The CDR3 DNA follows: TGTGCCAGCAGTTCCTCGGGGGCTGGGCCCAACGTCCTGACTTTC. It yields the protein CASSSSGAGPNVLTF.

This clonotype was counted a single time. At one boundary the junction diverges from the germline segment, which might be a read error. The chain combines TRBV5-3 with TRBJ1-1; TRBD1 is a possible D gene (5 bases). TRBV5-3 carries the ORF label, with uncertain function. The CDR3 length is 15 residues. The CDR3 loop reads CASSLWGNANTEAFF. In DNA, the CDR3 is TGTGCCAGCAGCTTGTGGGGGAACGCGAACACTGAAGCTTTCTTT.

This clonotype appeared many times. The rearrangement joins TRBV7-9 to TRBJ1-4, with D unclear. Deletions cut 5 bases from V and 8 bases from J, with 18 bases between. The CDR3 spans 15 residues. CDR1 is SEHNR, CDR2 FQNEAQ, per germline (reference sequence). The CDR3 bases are TGTGCCAGCAGCCCTAAGACGGGCCTCGGGGAAAAACTGTTTTTT. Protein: CASSPKTGLGEKLFF.

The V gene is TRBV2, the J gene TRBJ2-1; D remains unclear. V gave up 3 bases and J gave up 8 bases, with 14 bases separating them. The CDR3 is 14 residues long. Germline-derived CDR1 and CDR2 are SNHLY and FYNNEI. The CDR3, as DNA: TGTGCCAGCAGTGATTGGCACCGTTCGGATGAGCAGTTCTTC. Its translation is CASSDWHRSDEQFF.

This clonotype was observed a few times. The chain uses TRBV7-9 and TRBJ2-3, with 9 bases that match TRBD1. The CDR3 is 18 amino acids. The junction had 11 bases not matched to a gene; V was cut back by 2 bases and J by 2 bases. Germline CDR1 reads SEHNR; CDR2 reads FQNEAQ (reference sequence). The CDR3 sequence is CASSLWDRDYLTTDTQYF. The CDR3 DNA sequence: TGTGCCAGCAGCTTATGGGACAGGGATTATCTTACCACAGATACGCAGTATTTT.

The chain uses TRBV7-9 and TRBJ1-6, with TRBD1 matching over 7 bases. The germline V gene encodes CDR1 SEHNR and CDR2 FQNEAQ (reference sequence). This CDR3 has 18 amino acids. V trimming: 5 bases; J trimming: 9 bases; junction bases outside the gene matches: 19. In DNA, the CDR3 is TGTGCCAGCAGCACGATAGACCTCCGGACAGGATTAGGTTCACCCCTCCACTTT. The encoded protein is CASSTIDLRTGLGSPLHF.

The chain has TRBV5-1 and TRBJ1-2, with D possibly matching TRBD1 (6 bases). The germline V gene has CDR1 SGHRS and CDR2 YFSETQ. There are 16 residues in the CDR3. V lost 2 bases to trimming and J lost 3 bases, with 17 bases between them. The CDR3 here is CASSLGGVRGDYGYTF. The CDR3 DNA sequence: TGCGCCAGCAGCTTAGGCGGCGTCAGGGGAGACTATGGCTACACCTTC.

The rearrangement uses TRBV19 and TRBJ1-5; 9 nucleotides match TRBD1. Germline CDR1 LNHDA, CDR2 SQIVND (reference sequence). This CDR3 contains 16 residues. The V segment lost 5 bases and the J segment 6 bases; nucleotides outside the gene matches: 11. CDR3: CASSPMTTGGGQPQHF. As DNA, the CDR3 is TGTGCCAGTAGTCCTATGACTACAGGGGGCGGTCAGCCCCAGCATTTT.

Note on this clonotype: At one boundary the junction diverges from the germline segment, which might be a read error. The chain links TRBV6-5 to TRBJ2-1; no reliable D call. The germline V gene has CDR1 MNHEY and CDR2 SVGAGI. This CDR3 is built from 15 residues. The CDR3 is CASSQLAGAYNEKFF. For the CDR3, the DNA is TGTGCCAGCAGTCAACTGGCCGGAGCGTACAATGAGAAGTTCTTC.

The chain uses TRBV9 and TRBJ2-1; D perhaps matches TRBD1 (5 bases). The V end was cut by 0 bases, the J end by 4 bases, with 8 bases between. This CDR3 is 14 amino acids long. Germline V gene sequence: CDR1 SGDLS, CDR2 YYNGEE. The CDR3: CASSVGQIYNEQFF. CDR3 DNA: TGTGCCAGCAGCGTAGGACAGATATACAATGAGCAGTTCTTC.

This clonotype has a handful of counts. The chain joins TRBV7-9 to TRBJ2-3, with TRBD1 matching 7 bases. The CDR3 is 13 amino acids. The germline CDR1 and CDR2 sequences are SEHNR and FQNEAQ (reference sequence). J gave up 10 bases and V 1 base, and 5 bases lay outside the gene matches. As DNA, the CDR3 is TGTGCCAGCAGCTTAGAGACAGGGAAGGCGCAGTATTTT. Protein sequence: CASSLETGKAQYF. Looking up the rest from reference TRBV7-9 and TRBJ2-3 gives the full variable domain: DTGVSQNPRHKITKRGQNVTFRCDPISEHNRLYWYRQTLGQGPEFLTYFQNEAQLEKSRLLSDRFSAERPKGSFSTLEIQRTEQGDSAMYLCASSLETGKAQYFGPGTRLTVL.

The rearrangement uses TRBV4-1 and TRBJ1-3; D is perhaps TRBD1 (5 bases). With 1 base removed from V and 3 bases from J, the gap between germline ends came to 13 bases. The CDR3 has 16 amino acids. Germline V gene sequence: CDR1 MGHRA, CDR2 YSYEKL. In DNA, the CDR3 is TGCGCCAGCAGCCAAGTTGGGCAGGGAATTGGAAACACCATATATTTT. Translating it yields CASSQVGQGIGNTIYF.

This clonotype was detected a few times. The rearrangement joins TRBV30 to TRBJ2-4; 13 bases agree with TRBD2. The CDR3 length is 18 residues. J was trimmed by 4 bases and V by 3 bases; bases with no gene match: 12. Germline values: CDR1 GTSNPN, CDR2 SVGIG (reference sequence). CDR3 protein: CAWRPRLAGGEAKNIQYF. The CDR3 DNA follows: TGTGCCTGGAGGCCGAGACTAGCGGGGGGCGAAGCGAAAAACATTCAGTACTTC.

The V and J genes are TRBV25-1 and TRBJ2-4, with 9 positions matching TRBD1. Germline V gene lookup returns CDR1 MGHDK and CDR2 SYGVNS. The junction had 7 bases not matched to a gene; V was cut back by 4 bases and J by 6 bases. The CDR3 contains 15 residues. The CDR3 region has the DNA TGTGCCAGCAGTGCCCGGGACAGGGATAGAAACATTCAGTACTTC. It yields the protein CASSARDRDRNIQYF.

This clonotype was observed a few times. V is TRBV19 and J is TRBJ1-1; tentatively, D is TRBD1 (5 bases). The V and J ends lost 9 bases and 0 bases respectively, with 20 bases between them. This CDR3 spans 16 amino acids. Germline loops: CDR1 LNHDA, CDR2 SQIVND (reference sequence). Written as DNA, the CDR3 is TGTGCCAGCCTCTCTCAGGGATGGGAAATGAACACTGAAGCTTTCTTT. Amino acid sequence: CASLSQGWEMNTEAFF.

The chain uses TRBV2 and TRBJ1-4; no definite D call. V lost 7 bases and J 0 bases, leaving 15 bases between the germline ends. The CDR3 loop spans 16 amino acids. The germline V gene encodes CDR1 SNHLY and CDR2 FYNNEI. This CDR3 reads CASTPLDGTTNEKLFF. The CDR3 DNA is TGTGCCAGCACCCCTCTAGACGGAACAACTAATGAAAAACTGTTTTTT.

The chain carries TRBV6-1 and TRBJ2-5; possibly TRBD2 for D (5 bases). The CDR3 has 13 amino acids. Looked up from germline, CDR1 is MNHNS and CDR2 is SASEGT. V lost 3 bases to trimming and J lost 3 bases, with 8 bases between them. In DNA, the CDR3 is TGTGCCAGCAGTGAGTGGGAGAAAGAGACCCAGTACTTC. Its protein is CASSEWEKETQYF.

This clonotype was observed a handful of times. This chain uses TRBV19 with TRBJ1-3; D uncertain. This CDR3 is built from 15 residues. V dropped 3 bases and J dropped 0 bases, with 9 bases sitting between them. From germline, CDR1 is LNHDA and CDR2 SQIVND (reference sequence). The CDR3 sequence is CASSIKVNSGNTIYF. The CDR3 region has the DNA TGTGCCAGTAGTATCAAGGTGAACTCTGGAAACACCATATATTTT.

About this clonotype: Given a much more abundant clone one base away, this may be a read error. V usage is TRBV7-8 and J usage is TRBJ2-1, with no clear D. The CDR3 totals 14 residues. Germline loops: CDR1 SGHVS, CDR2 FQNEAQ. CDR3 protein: CASRLVSSYNEQFF. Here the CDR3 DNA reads TGTGCCAGCAGATTAGTCAGCTCCTACAATGAGCAGTTCTTC.

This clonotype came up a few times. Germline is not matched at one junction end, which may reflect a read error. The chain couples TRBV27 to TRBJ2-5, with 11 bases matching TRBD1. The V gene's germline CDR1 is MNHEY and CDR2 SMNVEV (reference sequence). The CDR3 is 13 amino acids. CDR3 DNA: TGTGCCAGCAGTTTAAGGACAGGGGGCGCCAGGGACTTC. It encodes CASSLRTGGARDF.

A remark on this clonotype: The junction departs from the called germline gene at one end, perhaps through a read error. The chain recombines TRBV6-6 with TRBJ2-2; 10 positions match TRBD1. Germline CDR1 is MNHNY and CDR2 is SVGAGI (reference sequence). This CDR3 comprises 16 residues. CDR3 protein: CASTLWGQGNSGELFF. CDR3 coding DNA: TGTGCCAGCACGTTGTGGGGACAGGGGAACTCCGGGGAGCTGTTTTTT.